The T cell receptor beta chain described here comes from a study of T cell clonality in common variable immunodeficiency. Germline CDR1 is GTSNPN and CDR2 is SVGIG (reference sequence). Germline trimming cut 5 bases from V and 5 bases from J; bases unmatched to any gene: 10. The CDR3 extends over 15 amino acids. Broader study findings: TCRbeta clonality was increased in CVID versus healthy controls. What drives increased CVID clonality needs T cell subpopulation sequencing.

This clone was observed at least ten times. Its target is unknown. The read comes to an end 3 residues before the CDR3 does, leaving the germline J gene to fill in the end. Clones were sequenced by immunoSEQ multiplex PCR, and TCRdb holds only the in-frame ones, with some missing. The profile covers tens of thousands of clones, none occurring a single time. Most patients and controls had Caucasian heritage. Each donor provided about 5 to 9 ml of heparinized whole blood. The source is a person aged 18 to 70 in good health. V and J are TRBV30 and TRBJ2-3; 10 bases agree with TRBD2. The sequenced material came from peripheral blood mononuclear cells. The CDR3 DNA, read in part, is TGTGCCTGGTCCCGGTTGAGCGGGGGGGTAGATACG. Protein: CAWSRLSGGVDT. The complete CDR3 protein is CAWSRLSGGVDTQYF.